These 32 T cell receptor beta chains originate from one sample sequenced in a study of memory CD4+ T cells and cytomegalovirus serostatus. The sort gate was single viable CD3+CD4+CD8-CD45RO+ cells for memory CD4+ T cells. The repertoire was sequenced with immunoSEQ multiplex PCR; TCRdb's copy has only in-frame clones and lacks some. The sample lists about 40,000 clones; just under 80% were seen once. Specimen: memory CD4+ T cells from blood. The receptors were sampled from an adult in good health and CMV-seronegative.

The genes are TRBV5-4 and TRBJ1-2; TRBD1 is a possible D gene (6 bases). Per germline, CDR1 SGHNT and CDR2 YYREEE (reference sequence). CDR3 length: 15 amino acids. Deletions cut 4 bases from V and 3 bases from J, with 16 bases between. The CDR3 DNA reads TGTGCCAGCAGCCCCCAAGGACAGTCTTACTATGGCTACACCTTC. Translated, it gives CASSPQGQSYYGYTF.

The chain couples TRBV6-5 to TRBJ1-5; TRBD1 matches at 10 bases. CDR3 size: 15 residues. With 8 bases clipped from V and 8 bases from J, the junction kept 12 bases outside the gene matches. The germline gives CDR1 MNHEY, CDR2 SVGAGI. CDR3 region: CASRTGTGERKPQHF. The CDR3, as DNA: TGTGCCAGCCGGACCGGGACAGGGGAGAGGAAGCCCCAGCATTTT.

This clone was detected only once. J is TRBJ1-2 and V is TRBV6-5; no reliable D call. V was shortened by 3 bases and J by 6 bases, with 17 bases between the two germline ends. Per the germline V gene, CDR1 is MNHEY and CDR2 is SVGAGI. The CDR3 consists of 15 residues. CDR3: CASSYSTSPEHGYTF. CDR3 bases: TGTGCCAGCAGTTATTCGACTTCCCCGGAGCATGGCTACACCTTC.

CDR3 sequence: CASSLAARRWGTDTQYF. The CDR3 coding sequence is TGTGCCAGCAGCCTCGCAGCCCGTCGGTGGGGCACAGATACGCAGTATTTT. The V gene is TRBV9, the J gene TRBJ2-3; D is unclear. From germline, CDR1 is SGDLS and CDR2 YYNGEE. Trimming took off 4 bases at V and 1 base at J, with 19 bases between the two ends. This CDR3 is built from 17 residues. The entire variable domain, with the rest obtained from reference TRBV9 and TRBJ2-3, is as follows: DSGVTQTPKHLITATGQRVTLRCSPRSGDLSVYWYQQSLDQGLQFLIQYYNGEERAKGNILERFSAQQFPDLHSELNLSSLELGDSALYFCASSLAARRWGTDTQYFGPGTRLTVL.

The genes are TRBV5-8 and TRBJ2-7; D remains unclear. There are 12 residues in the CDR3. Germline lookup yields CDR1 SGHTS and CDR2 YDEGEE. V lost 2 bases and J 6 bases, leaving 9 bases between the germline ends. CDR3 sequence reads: CASSFSVSEQYF. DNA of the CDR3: TGTGCCAGCAGCTTCTCAGTTTCCGAGCAGTACTTC.

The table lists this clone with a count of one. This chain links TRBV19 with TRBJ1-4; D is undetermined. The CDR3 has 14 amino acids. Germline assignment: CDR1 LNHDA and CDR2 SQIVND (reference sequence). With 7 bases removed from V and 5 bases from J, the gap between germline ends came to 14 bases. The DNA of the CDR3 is TGTGCCAGTACCTTACAGAGTACCAATGAAAAACTGTTTTTT. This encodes CASTLQSTNEKLFF.

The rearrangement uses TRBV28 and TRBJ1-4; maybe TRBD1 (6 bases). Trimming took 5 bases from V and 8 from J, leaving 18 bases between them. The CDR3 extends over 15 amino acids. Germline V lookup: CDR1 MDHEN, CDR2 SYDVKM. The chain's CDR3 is CASSGHREWIEKLFF. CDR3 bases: TGTGCCAGCAGTGGTCACAGGGAATGGATCGAAAAACTGTTTTTT.

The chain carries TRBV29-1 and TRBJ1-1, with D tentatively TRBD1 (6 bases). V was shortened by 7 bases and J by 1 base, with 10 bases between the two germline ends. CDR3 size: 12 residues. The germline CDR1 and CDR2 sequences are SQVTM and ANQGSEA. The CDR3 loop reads CSAATGNTEAFF. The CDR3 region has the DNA TGCAGCGCCGCGACAGGGAACACTGAAGCTTTCTTT.

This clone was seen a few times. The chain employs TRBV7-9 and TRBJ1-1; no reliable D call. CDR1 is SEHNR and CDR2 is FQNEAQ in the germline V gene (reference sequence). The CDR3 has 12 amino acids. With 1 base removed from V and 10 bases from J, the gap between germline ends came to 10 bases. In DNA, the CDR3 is TGTGCCAGCAGCTTAGACCGGGGAGGAGCTTTCTTT. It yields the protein CASSLDRGGAFF.

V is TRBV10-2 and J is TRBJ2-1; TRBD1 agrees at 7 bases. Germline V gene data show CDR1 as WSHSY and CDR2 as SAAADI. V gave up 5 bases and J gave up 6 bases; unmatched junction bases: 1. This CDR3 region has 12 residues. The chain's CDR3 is CASSYRGNEQFF. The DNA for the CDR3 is TGCGCCAGCAGTTACAGGGGCAATGAGCAGTTCTTC.

In nucleotides, the CDR3 is TGTGCCAGCAGCGTAGTCTCCGGTTTGGACACTGAAGCTTTCTTT. It translates to CASSVVSGLDTEAFF. The V and J genes are TRBV9 and TRBJ1-1; the D is unclear. V was cut by 0 bases and J by 3 bases, with 12 bases left in between. Germline V CDR1 and CDR2: SGDLS, YYNGEE. The CDR3 totals 15 residues.

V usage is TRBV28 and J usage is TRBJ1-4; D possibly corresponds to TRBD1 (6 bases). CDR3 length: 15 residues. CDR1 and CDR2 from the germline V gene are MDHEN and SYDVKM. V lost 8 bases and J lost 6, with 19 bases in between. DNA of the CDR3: TGTGCCAGCGTCGAGGGGGGGGCTTCTTATGAAAAACTGTTTTTT. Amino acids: CASVEGGASYEKLFF.

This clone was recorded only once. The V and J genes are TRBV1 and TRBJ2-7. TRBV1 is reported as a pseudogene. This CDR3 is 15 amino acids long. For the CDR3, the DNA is TGCACCAGCAGCCATCCCCGGCCCTCAATGTGCGAGCAGTACTTC. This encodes CTSSHPRPSMCEQYF.

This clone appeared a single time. CDR3 amino acids: CASSWDRRNEQYF. The DNA of the CDR3 is TGTGCCAGCAGTTGGGACAGGCGAAACGAGCAGTACTTC. This rearrangement joins TRBV5-4 to TRBJ2-7; 8 nucleotides line up with TRBD1. The length of the CDR3 is 13 residues. The germline CDR1 and CDR2 sequences are SGHNT and YYREEE (reference sequence). The junction had 6 bases not matched to a gene; V was cut back by 5 bases and J by 5 bases. Together with reference TRBV5-4 and TRBJ2-7, the CDR3 gives the full variable domain: ETGVTQSPTHLIKTRGQQVTLRCSSQSGHNTVSWYQQALGQGPQFIFQYYREEENGRGNFPPRFSGLQFPNYSSELNVNALELDDSALYLCASSWDRRNEQYFGPGTRLTVT.

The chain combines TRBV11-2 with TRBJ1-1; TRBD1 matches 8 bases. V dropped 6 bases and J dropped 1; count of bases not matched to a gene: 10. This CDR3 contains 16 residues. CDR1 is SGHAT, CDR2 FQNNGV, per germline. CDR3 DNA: TGTGCCAGCAGGGGGACAGGCGGAGGGGAGAACACTGAAGCTTTCTTT. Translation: CASRGTGGGENTEAFF.

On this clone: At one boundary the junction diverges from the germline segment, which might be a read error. The CDR3 loop reads CASSLDSDRSF. CDR3 sequence (DNA): TGTGCCAGCAGCTTAGATTCGGACAGAAGTTTC. The chain carries TRBV7-8 and TRBJ1-2; weak D call: TRBD1 (6 bases). The CDR3 contains 11 residues. Germline CDR1 is SGHVS and CDR2 is FQNEAQ.

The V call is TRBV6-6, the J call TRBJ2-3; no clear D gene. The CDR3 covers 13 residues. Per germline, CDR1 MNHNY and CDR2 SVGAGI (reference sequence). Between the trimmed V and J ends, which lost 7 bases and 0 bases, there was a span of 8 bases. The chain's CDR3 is CASTPPSTDTQYF. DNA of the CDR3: TGTGCCAGCACCCCGCCGAGCACAGATACGCAGTATTTT.

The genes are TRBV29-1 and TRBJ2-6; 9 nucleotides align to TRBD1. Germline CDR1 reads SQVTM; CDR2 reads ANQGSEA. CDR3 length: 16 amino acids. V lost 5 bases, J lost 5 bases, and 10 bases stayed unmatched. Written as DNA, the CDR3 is TGCAGCGTTTTGACAGGGGGAGCTAGAAGGGCCAACGTCCTGACTTTC. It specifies CSVLTGGARRANVLTF. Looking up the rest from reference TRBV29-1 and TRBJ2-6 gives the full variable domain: SAVISQKPSRDICQRGTSLTIQCQVDSQVTMMFWYRQQPGQSLTLIATANQGSEATYESGFVIDKFPISRPNLTFSTLTVSNMSPEDSSIYLCSVLTGGARRANVLTFGAGSRLTVL.

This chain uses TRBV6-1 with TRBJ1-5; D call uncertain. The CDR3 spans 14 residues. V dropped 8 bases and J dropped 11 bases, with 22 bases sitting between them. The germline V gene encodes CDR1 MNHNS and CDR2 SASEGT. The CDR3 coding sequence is TGTGCCAGCCGGCCCAGTCTCCTAGGCTCGGCCCAGCATTTT. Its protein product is CASRPSLLGSAQHF.

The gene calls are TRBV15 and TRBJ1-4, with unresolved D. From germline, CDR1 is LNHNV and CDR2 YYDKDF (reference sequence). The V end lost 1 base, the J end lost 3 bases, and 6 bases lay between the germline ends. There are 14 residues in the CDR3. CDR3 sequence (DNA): TGTGCCACCAGCAGAGGGACGGCTAATGAAAAACTGTTTTTT. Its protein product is CATSRGTANEKLFF.

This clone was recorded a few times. The chain's CDR3 is CSAVPGHQNRAFF. The CDR3 nucleotides read TGCAGCGCCGTCCCGGGACATCAAAATAGGGCTTTCTTT. The V gene is TRBV29-1, the J gene TRBJ1-1, with D possibly being TRBD1 (6 bases). The germline V gene has CDR1 SQVTM and CDR2 ANQGSEA. The CDR3 is made up of 13 amino acids. Trimming shortened V by 7 bases and J by 11 bases, and 23 bases separated the two germline ends.

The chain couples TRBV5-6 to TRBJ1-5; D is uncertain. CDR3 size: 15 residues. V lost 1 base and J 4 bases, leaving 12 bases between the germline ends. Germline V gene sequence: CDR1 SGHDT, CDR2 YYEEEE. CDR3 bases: TGTGCCAGCAGCTTGCGTAGGGCGCGTAATCAGCCCCAGCATTTT. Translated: CASSLRRARNQPQHF. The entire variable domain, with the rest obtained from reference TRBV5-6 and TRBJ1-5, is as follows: DAGVTQSPTHLIKTRGQQVTLRCSPKSGHDTVSWYQQALGQGPQFIFQYYEEEERQRGNFPDRFSGHQFPNYSSELNVNALLLGDSALYLCASSLRRARNQPQHFGDGTRLSIL.

As DNA, the CDR3 is TGTGCCAGCAGCCAAGATCGAGGCGGGACATCCTACGAGCAGTACTTC. This sequence encodes CASSQDRGGTSYEQYF. V gene TRBV4-2 combines with J gene TRBJ2-7, with D possibly being TRBD1 or TRBD2 (6 bases each). There are 16 residues in the CDR3. Germline V CDR1 and CDR2: LGHNA, YNFKEQ. V lost 0 bases, J lost 1 base, and 13 bases lay in between.

This chain's CDR3 is CASSQDLMQPQHF. As DNA, the CDR3 is TGCGCCAGCAGCCAAGATCTAATGCAGCCCCAGCATTTT. The J gene is TRBJ1-5, the V gene TRBV4-1; D not resolved. Trimming pared 0 bases from V and 7 bases from J, leaving 7 bases between. The germline V gene encodes CDR1 MGHRA and CDR2 YSYEKL. The CDR3 totals 13 residues.

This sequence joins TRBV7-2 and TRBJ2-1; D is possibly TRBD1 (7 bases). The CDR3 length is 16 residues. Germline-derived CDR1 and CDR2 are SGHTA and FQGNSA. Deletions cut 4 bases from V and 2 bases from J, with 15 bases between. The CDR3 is CASSSGGGQAYNEQFF. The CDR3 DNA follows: TGTGCCAGCAGCTCAGGGGGAGGACAAGCCTACAATGAGCAGTTCTTC. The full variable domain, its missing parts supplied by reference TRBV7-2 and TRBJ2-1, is GAGVSQSPSNKVTEKGKDVELRCDPISGHTALYWYRQSLGQGLEFLIYFQGNSAPDKSGLPSDRFSAERTGGSVSTLTIQRTQQEDSAVYLCASSSGGGQAYNEQFFGPGTRLTVL.

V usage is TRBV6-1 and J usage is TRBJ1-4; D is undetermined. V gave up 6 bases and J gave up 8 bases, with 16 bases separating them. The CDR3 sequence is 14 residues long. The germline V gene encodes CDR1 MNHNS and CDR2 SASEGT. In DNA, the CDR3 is TGTGCCAGCAGACTTCCGGCCGCCCGGGAAAAACTGTTTTTT. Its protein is CASRLPAAREKLFF.

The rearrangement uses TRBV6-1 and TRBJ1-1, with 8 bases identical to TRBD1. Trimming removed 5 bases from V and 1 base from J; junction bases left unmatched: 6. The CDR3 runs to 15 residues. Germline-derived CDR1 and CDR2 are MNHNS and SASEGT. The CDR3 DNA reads TGTGCCAGCAGTATCTCAGGGGGCCCGAACACTGAAGCTTTCTTT. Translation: CASSISGGPNTEAFF.

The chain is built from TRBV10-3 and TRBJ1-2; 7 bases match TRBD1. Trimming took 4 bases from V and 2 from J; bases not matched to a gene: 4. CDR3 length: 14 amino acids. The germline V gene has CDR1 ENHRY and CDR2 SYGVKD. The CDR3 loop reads CAISAGTANYGYTF. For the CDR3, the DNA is TGTGCCATCAGTGCCGGGACAGCGAACTATGGCTACACCTTC.

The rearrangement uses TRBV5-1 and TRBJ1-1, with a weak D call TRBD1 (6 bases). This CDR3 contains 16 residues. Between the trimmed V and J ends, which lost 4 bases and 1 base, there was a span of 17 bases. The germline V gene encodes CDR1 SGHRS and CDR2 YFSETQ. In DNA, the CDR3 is TGCGCCAGCAGCGCGGTGGCCGGACAGACGAACACTGAAGCTTTCTTT. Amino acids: CASSAVAGQTNTEAFF.

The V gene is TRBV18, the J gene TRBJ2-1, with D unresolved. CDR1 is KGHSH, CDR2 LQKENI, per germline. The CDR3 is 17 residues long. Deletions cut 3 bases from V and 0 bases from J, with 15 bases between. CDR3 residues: CASSPLTPRSSYNEQFF. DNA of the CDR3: TGTGCCAGCTCACCCTTAACACCTCGTAGCTCCTACAATGAGCAGTTCTTC.

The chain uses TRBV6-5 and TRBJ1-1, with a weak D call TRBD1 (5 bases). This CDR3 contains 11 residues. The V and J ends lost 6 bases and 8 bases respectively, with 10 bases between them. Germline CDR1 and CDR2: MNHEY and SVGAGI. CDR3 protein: CASRRGEEAFF. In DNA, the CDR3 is TGTGCCAGCAGAAGGGGCGAGGAAGCTTTCTTT.

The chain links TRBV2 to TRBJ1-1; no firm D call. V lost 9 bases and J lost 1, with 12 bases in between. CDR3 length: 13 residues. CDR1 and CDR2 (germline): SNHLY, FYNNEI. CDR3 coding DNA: TGTGCCAGTACAAGCGGAGGGAACACTGAAGCTTTCTTT. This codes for CASTSGGNTEAFF. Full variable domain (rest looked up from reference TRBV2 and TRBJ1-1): EPEVTQTPSHQVTQMGQEVILRCVPISNHLYFYWYRQILGQKVEFLVSFYNNEISEKSEIFDDQFSVERPDGSNFTLKIRSTKLEDSAMYFCASTSGGNTEAFFGQGTRLTVV.